Listed below are T cell receptor beta chains from one sample, sequenced in a study of cytomegalovirus exposure and HLA in healthy donors. The data were produced by immunoSEQ multiplex PCR, yet TCRdb's version contains in-frame clones alone and is incomplete. The sample has 95,000 to 150,000 clones, approximately 72% seen once. Sequencing was performed on PBMCs. The receptors here all came from a woman aged 40 to 50 in good health and CMV-seropositive. Each CDR3 is given with its conserved first and last residue. Fields, in order: clone size, CDR3 length, V gene, J gene, D gene, CDR3 DNA, CDR3 protein. D genes are given only for firm matches. The size of a clone is reported for some rows only, either as once, few or many, or as a class for expanded clones.

abundance: once
len: 15
v_gene: TRBV7-2
j_gene: TRBJ2-3
d_gene: TRBD1
CDR3nt: TGTGCCAGCAGCTTAGGGGGACAGGGATCAGATACGCAGTATTTT
CDR3aa: CASSLGGQGSDTQYF

abundance: few
len: 14
v_gene: TRBV5-6
j_gene: TRBJ2-7
d_gene: TRBD2
CDR3nt: TGTGCCAGCAGACCGGCGACGGGGGGGTACGAGCAGTACTTC
CDR3aa: CASRPATGGYEQYF

abundance: -
len: 13
v_gene: TRBV2
j_gene: TRBJ1-1
d_gene: -
CDR3nt: TGTGCCAGCAGTGGGGAGGGGAACACTGAAGCTTTCTTT
CDR3aa: CASSGEGNTEAFF

abundance: once
len: 16
v_gene: TRBV7-2
j_gene: TRBJ2-7
d_gene: TRBD2
CDR3nt: TGTGCCAGCAGCTTAGCGCGGGGGGGGATGCGGCACGAGCAGTACTTC
CDR3aa: CASSLARGGMRHEQYF

abundance: few
len: 14
v_gene: TRBV2
j_gene: TRBJ1-4
d_gene: -
CDR3nt: TGTGCCAGCAGTGATAGGGGCTTTTATGAAAAACTGTTTTTT
CDR3aa: CASSDRGFYEKLFF

abundance: -
len: 13
v_gene: TRBV5-1
j_gene: TRBJ2-3
d_gene: -
CDR3nt: TGCGCCAGCAGCTTGGCCTTCGCAGATACGCAGTATTTT
CDR3aa: CASSLAFADTQYF

abundance: -
len: 12
v_gene: TRBV7-9
j_gene: TRBJ1-2
d_gene: -
CDR3nt: TGTGCCAGCACGACAGGTGTTGCCGGCTACACCTTC
CDR3aa: CASTTGVAGYTF

abundance: -
len: 12
v_gene: TRBV7-2
j_gene: TRBJ1-2
d_gene: -
CDR3nt: TGTGCCAGCACCCCAGCTAACTATGGCTACACCTTC
CDR3aa: CASTPANYGYTF

abundance: -
len: 13
v_gene: TRBV7-2
j_gene: TRBJ2-7
d_gene: -
CDR3nt: TGTGCCAGCAGCCCGACTGCTAGGCACGAGCAGTACTTC
CDR3aa: CASSPTARHEQYF

abundance: -
len: 15
v_gene: TRBV5-1
j_gene: TRBJ2-2
d_gene: -
CDR3nt: TGCGCCAGCAGCCGAAAGCAGGAGGGCGCCGGGGAGCTGTTTTTT
CDR3aa: CASSRKQEGAGELFF

abundance: -
len: 14
v_gene: TRBV7-2
j_gene: TRBJ1-2
d_gene: -
CDR3nt: TGTGCCAGCAGCTTACAGGGGACTAACTATGGCTACACCTTC
CDR3aa: CASSLQGTNYGYTF

abundance: -
len: 12
v_gene: TRBV7-8
j_gene: TRBJ2-5
d_gene: -
CDR3nt: TGTGCCAGCAGCTTCTTAGAGGAGACCCAGTACTTC
CDR3aa: CASSFLEETQYF

abundance: -
len: 15
v_gene: TRBV6-1
j_gene: TRBJ1-1
d_gene: TRBD1
CDR3nt: TGTGCCAGCAGTCTCTCGACAGGGTCGGACACTGAAGCTTTCTTT
CDR3aa: CASSLSTGSDTEAFF

abundance: -
len: 14
v_gene: TRBV6-5
j_gene: TRBJ1-4
d_gene: TRBD1
CDR3nt: TGTGCCAGCAGGGACAGGGAGACTAATGAAAAACTGTTTTTT
CDR3aa: CASRDRETNEKLFF

abundance: -
len: 15
v_gene: TRBV7-2
j_gene: TRBJ1-2
d_gene: TRBD1
CDR3nt: TGTGCCAGCAGCCCAGGACAGGGGGGTAACTATGGCTACACCTTC
CDR3aa: CASSPGQGGNYGYTF

abundance: -
len: 14
v_gene: TRBV7-9
j_gene: TRBJ1-2
d_gene: -
CDR3nt: TGTGCCAGCAGCTTCTCATCCGACAGGCTGGGCTACACCTTC
CDR3aa: CASSFSSDRLGYTF

abundance: -
len: 14
v_gene: TRBV5-6
j_gene: TRBJ1-2
d_gene: -
CDR3nt: TGTGCCAGCAGGGAGGGGGGGCGCGGCTATGGCTACACCTTC
CDR3aa: CASREGGRGYGYTF

abundance: few
len: 12
v_gene: TRBV19
j_gene: TRBJ1-2
d_gene: -
CDR3nt: TGTGCCAGTTGGAAAGGGGCAAATGGCTACACCTTC
CDR3aa: CASWKGANGYTF

abundance: -
len: 14
v_gene: TRBV7-8
j_gene: TRBJ1-5
d_gene: TRBD1
CDR3nt: TGTGCCAGCCGTGTACAGGGGATCAATCAGCCCCAGCATTTT
CDR3aa: CASRVQGINQPQHF

abundance: few
len: 13
v_gene: TRBV19
j_gene: TRBJ2-3
d_gene: -
CDR3nt: TGTGCCAGTAGCGGGGTTCCTGCCGATACGCAGTATTTT
CDR3aa: CASSGVPADTQYF